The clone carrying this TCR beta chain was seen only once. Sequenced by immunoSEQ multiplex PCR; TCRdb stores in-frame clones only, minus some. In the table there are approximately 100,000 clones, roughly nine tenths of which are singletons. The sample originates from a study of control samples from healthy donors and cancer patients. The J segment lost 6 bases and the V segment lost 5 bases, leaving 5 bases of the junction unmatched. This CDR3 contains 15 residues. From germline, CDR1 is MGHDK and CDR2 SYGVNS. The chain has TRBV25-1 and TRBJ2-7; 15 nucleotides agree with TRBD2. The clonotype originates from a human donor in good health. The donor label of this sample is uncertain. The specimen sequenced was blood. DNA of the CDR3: TGTGCCAGCAGTCACGGGACTAGCGGGGGGCGCGAGCAGTACTTC. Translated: CASSHGTSGGREQYF.